This TCR beta chain was retrieved from a study of cytomegalovirus exposure and HLA in healthy donors. With 60 Vbeta and 13 Jbeta primers, the PCR was carried out. Only in-frame clones appear in the TCRdb table, and some are missing; sequencing was by immunoSEQ multiplex PCR. The sample lists roughly 130,000 clones; around 69% were seen once. The CDR3 has 14 residues. Germline CDR1 and CDR2: MNHEY and SVGAGI. This chain links TRBV6-5 with TRBJ2-5; 12 positions match TRBD1. Near its end, the DNA agrees better with TRBJ2-7, so the J call may be wrong. Sequencing used PBMCs. This sequence was found in a human donor in good health. CDR3 loop: CASSRGQGAYEQYF. The CDR3 DNA sequence: TGTGCCAGCAGTAGGGGACAGGGGGCTTACGAGCAGTACTTC.